Presented here are 4 T cell receptor beta chains from one specimen sequenced in a study of T cells in Graves' hyperthyroidism and ophthalmopathy. The CDR3 regions of TCR beta were amplified from RNA transcripts. During a first-round RT-PCR of the TCR CDR3, the HTBI primer set was used. Each CDR3 protein gets one entry after TCRdb re-called the multiplex PCR reads with MiXCR. The sample contains roughly 300,000 distinct CDR3 sequences, 15% to 20% of which appear only once. The material sequenced was blood. The origin of the receptors is a woman aged 50 to 60 with Graves' hyperthyroidism.

This clonotype was seen many times. The V and J genes are TRBV28 and TRBJ2-1; 11 positions match TRBD2. The J segment lost 10 bases and the V segment lost 7 bases, leaving 6 bases of the junction unmatched. The CDR3 has 13 residues. The germline gives CDR1 MDHEN, CDR2 SYDVKM. The CDR3 here is CASNSGRASEQFF. Written as DNA, the CDR3 is TGTGCCAGCAATAGCGGGAGGGCCTCCGAGCAGTTCTTC.

This chain connects TRBV20-1 to TRBJ1-1; D possibly corresponds to TRBD1 (5 bases). Germline assignment: CDR1 DFQATT and CDR2 SNEGSKA (reference sequence). With 2 bases removed from V and 7 bases from J, the gap between germline ends came to 17 bases. The length of the CDR3 is 14 residues. For the CDR3, the DNA is TGCAGTGCTAGACCCGGCGGAGGGACTGATGAAGCTTTCTTT. Encoded protein: CSARPGGGTDEAFF.

This clonotype was counted ten times or more. The V gene is TRBV11-2, the J gene TRBJ2-6, with D possibly TRBD2 on 6 matching bases. V lost 3 bases and J lost 0, with 9 bases in between. The CDR3 contains 16 residues. The germline V gene encodes CDR1 SGHAT and CDR2 FQNNGV. The CDR3 coding sequence is TGTGCCAGCAGCTTGGGCGGGGCCTCTGGGGCCAACGTCCTGACTTTC. Protein sequence: CASSLGGASGANVLTF.

This clonotype was seen at least ten times. V is TRBV7-2 and J is TRBJ2-1, with D maybe TRBD2 (5 bases). The CDR3 loop spans 11 amino acids. Per germline, CDR1 SGHTA and CDR2 FQGNSA. The V end was cut by 5 bases, the J end by 11 bases, with 10 bases between. The CDR3 loop is CASSNREQQFF. The DNA for the CDR3 is TGTGCCAGCAGCAACCGGGAACAGCAGTTCTTC.